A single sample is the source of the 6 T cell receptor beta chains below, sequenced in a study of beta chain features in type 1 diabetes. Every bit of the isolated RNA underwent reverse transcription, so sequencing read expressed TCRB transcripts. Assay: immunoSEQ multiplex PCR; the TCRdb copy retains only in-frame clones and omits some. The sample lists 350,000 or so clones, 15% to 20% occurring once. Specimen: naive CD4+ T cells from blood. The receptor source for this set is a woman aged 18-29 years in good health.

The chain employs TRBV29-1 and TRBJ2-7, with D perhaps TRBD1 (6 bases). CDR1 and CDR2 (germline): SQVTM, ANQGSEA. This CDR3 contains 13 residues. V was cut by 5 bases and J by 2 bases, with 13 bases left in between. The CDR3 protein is CSVRTVLTYEQYF. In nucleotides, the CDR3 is TGCAGCGTTCGGACAGTTCTCACCTACGAGCAGTACTTC.

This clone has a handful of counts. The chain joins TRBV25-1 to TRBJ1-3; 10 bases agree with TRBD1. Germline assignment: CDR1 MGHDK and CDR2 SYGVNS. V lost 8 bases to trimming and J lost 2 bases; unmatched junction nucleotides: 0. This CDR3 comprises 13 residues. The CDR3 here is CASGQGAGNTIYF. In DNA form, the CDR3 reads TGTGCCAGCGGACAGGGGGCTGGAAACACCATATATTTT.

CDR3 DNA sequence: TGTGCCAGCAGTTTAGACAGGGATGAGGGAGAGACCCAGTACTTC. Translation gives CASSLDRDEGETQYF. The chain couples TRBV6-5 to TRBJ2-5; 7 bases fit TRBD1. This CDR3 contains 15 residues. Unmatched junction bases numbered 9, after V lost 4 bases and J lost 4 bases. The germline V gene encodes CDR1 MNHEY and CDR2 SVGAGI.

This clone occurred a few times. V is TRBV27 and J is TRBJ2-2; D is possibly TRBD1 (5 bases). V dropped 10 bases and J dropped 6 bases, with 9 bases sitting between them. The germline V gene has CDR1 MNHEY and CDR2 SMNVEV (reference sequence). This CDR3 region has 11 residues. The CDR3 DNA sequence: TGTGCCACCCAGGGTGCCGGGGAGCTGTTTTTT. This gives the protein CATQGAGELFF.

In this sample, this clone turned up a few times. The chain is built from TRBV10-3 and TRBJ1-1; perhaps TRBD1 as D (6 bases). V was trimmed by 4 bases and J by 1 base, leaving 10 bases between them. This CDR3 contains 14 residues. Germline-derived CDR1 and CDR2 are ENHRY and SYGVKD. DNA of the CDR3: TGTGCCATCAGTGTAAAGGGGGAGAACACTGAAGCTTTCTTT. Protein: CAISVKGENTEAFF.

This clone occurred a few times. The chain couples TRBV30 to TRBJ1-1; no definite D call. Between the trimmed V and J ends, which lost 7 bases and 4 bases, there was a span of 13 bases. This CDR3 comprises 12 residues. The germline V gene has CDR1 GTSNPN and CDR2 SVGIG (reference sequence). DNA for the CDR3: TGTGCCTTGGAGGAGAGGGCCACTGAAGCTTTCTTT. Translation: CALEERATEAFF. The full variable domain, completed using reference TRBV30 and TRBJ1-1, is SQTIHQWPATLVQPVGSPLSLECTVEGTSNPNLYWYRQAAGRGLQLLFYSVGIGQISSEVPQNLSASRPQDRQFILSSKKLLLSDSGFYLCALEERATEAFFGQGTRLTVV.